This is a list of T cell receptor beta chains from one sample in a study of control samples from healthy donors and cancer patients. Produced via immunoSEQ multiplex PCR; TCRdb's table is partial and in-frame only. The sample consists of 200,000 or so clones, around 94% of them appearing once. Sequencing was performed on blood. The source of these receptors is a man aged 45-65 years in good health. The CDR3 runs from the conserved cysteine through the conserved F or W. D genes are given only for firm matches. For some rows the clone size is stated as once, few or many, or as a class when expanded; others skip it.

j_call	clone_size	v_call	d_call	cdr3_nt	cdr3_aa
TRBJ2-1	.	TRBV18	.	TGTGCCAGCTCACCACCAAACAGAGACGTTAACCTCTGGGATGAGCAGTTCTTC	CASSPPNRDVNLWDEQFF
TRBJ2-1	few	TRBV12-3/TRBV12-4	.	TGTGCCAGCACTAAACTATACAATGAGCAGTTCTTC	CASTKLYNEQFF
TRBJ1-6	.	TRBV12-3/TRBV12-4	.	TGTGCCAGCAGGAGGGGCCAGGGAACCCTCCACTTT	CASRRGQGTLHF
TRBJ1-5	.	TRBV5-1	.	TGCGCCAGCAGCTTGGAAGGGGGGATCGGTCAGCCCCAGCATTTT	CASSLEGGIGQPQHF
TRBJ2-5	.	TRBV10-3	.	TGTGCCATCAGTGAAAACGTGGAGACCCAGTACTTC	CAISENVETQYF
TRBJ1-4	.	TRBV7-9	.	TGTGCCAGCAGCCGAAATTACCCTTTTAGGGGCCCAACTAATGAAAAACTGTTTTTT	CASSRNYPFRGPTNEKLFF
TRBJ1-1	.	TRBV6-5	TRBD1	TGTGCCAGCAGTCCGAGGGACAGGGCGGGCGAAGCTTTCTTT	CASSPRDRAGEAFF
TRBJ1-5	.	TRBV6-5	.	TGTGCCAGCGGGATTGAGGGCGATCAGCCCCAGCATTTT	CASGIEGDQPQHF
TRBJ1-3	.	TRBV5-6	.	TGTGCCAGCAGCTTGGCGGACTCTGGAAACACCATATATTTT	CASSLADSGNTIYF
TRBJ2-4	.	TRBV28	.	TGTGCCAGCAGTATCACACAGGTAGCCAAAAACATTCAGTACTTC	CASSITQVAKNIQYF
TRBJ2-1	once	TRBV4-2	.	TGTGCCAGCAGCCAAGGGGGGCAGGGATTCAATGAGCAGTTCTTC	CASSQGGQGFNEQFF
TRBJ2-5	.	TRBV9	.	TGTGCCAGCAGCCCCCGCGGCGGGACGGAGACCCAGTACTTC	CASSPRGGTETQYF
TRBJ1-1	once	TRBV9	TRBD1	TGTGCCAGCAGCGTATATGGACAGGGGGAAGCTTTCTTT	CASSVYGQGEAFF
TRBJ1-1	.	TRBV5-5	.	TGTGCCAGCAGCAGCCTCCAGGGGCCGCTGGAGGTTGAAGCTTTCTTT	CASSSLQGPLEVEAFF
TRBJ2-1	.	TRBV29-1	TRBD2	TGCAGCGTTGGGGACTACTACAATGAGCAGTTCTTC	CSVGDYYNEQFF
TRBJ1-2	.	TRBV10-2	.	TGCGCCAGCACATCCGCCCCGCTAATCTATGGCTACACCTTC	CASTSAPLIYGYTF
TRBJ1-2	.	TRBV19	.	TGTGCCGGCCGAGGGGGGACCTATGGCTACACCTTC	CAGRGGTYGYTF
TRBJ1-2	.	TRBV6-5	.	TGTGCCAGCAGAAGGGCCGGGGTTGGGGGCTACACCTTC	CASRRAGVGGYTF
TRBJ2-5	.	TRBV7-9	.	TGTGCCAGCAGCTCCCCTCGAGAGACCCAGTACTTC	CASSSPRETQYF
TRBJ2-1	few	TRBV11-3	TRBD2	TGTGCCAGCAGCTTAGGATGGAGCGGGGTGAATGAGCAGTTCTTC	CASSLGWSGVNEQFF
TRBJ2-1	.	TRBV7-7	TRBD2	TGTGCTAGCAGCCCTAGCGGGGGGCGGGGTGAGCAGTTCTTC	CASSPSGGRGEQFF